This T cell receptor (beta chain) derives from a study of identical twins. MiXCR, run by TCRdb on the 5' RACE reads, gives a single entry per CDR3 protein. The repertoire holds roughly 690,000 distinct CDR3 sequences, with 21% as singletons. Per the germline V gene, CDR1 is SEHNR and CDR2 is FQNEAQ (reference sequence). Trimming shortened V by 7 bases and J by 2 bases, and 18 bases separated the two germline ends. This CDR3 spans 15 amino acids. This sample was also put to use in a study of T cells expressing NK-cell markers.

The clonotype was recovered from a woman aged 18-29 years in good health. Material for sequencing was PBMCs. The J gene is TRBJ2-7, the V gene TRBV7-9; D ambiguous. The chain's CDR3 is CASTAGFDGTYEQYF. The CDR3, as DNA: TGTGCCAGCACCGCCGGGTTTGATGGAACCTACGAGCAGTACTTC. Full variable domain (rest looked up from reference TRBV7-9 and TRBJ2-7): DTGVSQNPRHKITKRGQNVTFRCDPISEHNRLYWYRQTLGQGPEFLTYFQNEAQLEKSRLLSDRFSAERPKGSFSTLEIQRTEQGDSAMYLCASTAGFDGTYEQYFGPGTRLTVT.